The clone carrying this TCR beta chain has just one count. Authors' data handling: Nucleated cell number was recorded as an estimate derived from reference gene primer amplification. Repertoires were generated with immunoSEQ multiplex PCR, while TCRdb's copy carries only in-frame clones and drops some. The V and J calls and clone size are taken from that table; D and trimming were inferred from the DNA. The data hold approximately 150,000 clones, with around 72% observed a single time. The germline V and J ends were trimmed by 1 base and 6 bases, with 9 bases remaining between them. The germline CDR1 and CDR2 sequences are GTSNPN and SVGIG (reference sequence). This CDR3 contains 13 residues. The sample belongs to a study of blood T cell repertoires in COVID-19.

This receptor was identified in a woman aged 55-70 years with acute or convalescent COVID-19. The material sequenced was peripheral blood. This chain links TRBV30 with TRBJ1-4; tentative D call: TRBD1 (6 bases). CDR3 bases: TGTGCCTGGAGTGAGGGGGTTTATGAAAAACTGTTTTTT. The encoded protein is CAWSEGVYEKLFF.